This TCR beta chain was profiled in a study of blood T cell repertoires in COVID-19. Study context: Researchers got acute and convalescent COVID-19 samples from the United States, Italy and Spain. T cells, B-cell-depleted T cells, or PBMCs supplied cDNA or gDNA.

Clones were sequenced by immunoSEQ multiplex PCR, and TCRdb holds only the in-frame ones, with some missing. The sample shows around 60,000 clones, around 74% of them seen only once. The receptor was isolated from a woman of 80 years or more with acute or convalescent COVID-19. Sequenced input: peripheral blood.

The CDR3 coding sequence is TGTGCTAGTGGTTTAGGGACAGCCTACGAGCAGTACTTC. It codes for CASGLGTAYEQYF. The chain combines TRBV12-5 with TRBJ2-7, with TRBD1 identical over 7 bases. Trimming cost V 3 bases and J 2 bases; bases outside gene matches: 1. Germline assignment: CDR1 LGHNT and CDR2 FRNRAP. This CDR3 contains 13 residues.